This T cell receptor (beta chain) was recovered during a study of cytomegalovirus exposure and HLA in healthy donors. Study in general: A subsequent analysis stated that the 120 or so validation repertoires were run on the same platform as the approximately 700 first-cohort repertoires. Overall study findings and caveats: One later analysis, an examination of the approximately 120 validation repertoires, found that first-cohort TCR clusters tended to co-occur in them. Associated with cytomegalovirus, according to the listing, were around 170 TCR beta chains.

Method: immunoSEQ multiplex PCR; TCRdb's copy keeps in-frame clones and lacks some. The sample has some 65,000 clones; about 94% are singletons. A word on this clone: What it binds is unknown.

The source material was PBMCs. This TCR was recovered from a young man in good health and CMV-seropositive.

The CDR3 region has the DNA TGTGCCAGCAGTATACGACCGGGACAGAACTACGAGCAGTACTTC. It encodes CASSIRPGQNYEQYF. This chain joins TRBV28 and TRBJ2-7; 7 nucleotides align to TRBD1. The CDR3 sequence is 15 residues long. The germline CDR1 and CDR2 sequences are MDHEN and SYDVKM. With V trimmed by 5 bases and J by 3 bases, 10 bases remained unmatched.